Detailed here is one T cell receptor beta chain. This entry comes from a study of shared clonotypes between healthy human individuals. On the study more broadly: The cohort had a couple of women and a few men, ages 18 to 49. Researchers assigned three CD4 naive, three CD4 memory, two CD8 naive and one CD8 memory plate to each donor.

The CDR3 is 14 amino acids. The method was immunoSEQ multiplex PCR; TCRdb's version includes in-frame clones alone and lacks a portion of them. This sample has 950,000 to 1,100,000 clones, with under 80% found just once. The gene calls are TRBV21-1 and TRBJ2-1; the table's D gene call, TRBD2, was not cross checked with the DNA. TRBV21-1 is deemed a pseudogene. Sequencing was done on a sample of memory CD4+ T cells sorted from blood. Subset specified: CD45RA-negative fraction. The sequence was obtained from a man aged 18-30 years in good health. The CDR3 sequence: CASSPRGSFGEQFF. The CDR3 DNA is TGTGCCAGCAGCCCCCGAGGATCCTTCGGTGAGCAGTTCTTC.